The present T cell receptor (beta chain) was sequenced within a study of T cell responses to AZD1222 COVID-19 vaccine. Study in general: Second doses at about 4 or about 12 weeks were pooled. Study conclusions and caveats: It should be noted that donors were predominantly white British and more often female, and clonal diversity was possibly underestimated. Two doses of AZD1222 preceded a rise in Spike-specific TCR breadth and depth.

Of note for this clone: Its antigen is currently unknown.

Germline CDR1 is SEHNR and CDR2 is FQNEAQ (reference sequence). This CDR3 has 13 amino acids. V lost 5 bases to trimming and J lost 10 bases, with 16 bases between them. Here immunoSEQ multiplex PCR was the method, and the copy in TCRdb shows in-frame clones only, minus some. The sample records 60,000 to 65,000 clones, roughly 84% being singletons. The chain carries TRBV7-9 and TRBJ2-3, with a possible D match to TRBD2 (6 bases). The TCR sequence derives from an adult in good health. The specimen was peripheral blood, collected on day 0 of AZD1222 vaccination. The CDR3 bases are TGTGCCAGCAGCCCAGATACTAGCTCCCCGCAGTATTTT. Translating gives CASSPDTSSPQYF.